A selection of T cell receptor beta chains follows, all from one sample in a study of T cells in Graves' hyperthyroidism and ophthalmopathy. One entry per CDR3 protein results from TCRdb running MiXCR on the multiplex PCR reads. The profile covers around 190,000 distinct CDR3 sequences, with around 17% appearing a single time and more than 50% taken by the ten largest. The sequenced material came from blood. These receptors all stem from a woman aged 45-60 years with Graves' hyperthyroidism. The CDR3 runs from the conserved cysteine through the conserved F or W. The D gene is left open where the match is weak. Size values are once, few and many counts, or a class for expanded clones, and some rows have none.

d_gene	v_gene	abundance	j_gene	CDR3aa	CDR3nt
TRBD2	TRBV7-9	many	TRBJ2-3	CASSSSGVAGGPTDTQYF	TGTGCCAGCAGCTCATCAGGTGTTGCGGGAGGGCCAACAGATACGCAGTATTTT
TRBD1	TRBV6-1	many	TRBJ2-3	CASRRQGRRVTTQYF	TGTGCCAGCAGACGACAGGGGAGGAGAGTTACTACGCAGTATTTT
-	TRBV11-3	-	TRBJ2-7	CASRIGSSYEQYF	TGTGCCAGCAGGATCGGGAGCTCCTACGAGCAGTACTTC
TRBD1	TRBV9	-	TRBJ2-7	CASSGTGGQGAYEQYF	TGTGCCAGCAGCGGGACCGGGGGACAGGGGGCCTACGAGCAGTACTTC
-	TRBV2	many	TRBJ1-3	CASSFAGTDSGNTIYF	TGTGCCAGCAGCTTCGCGGGGACGGACTCTGGAAACACCATATATTTT
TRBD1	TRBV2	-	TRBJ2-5	CASRGTGGAETQYF	TGTGCCAGCAGGGGGACAGGGGGCGCGGAGACCCAGTACTTC
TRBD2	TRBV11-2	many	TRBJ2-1	CASSLAVLAGGPSGNEQFF	TGTGCCAGCAGCTTAGCAGTACTAGCGGGAGGGCCGTCAGGCAATGAGCAGTTCTTC
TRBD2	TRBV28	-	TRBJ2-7	CASSLPSSGLSYEQYF	TGTGCCAGCAGTTTACCGTCTAGCGGGCTCTCCTACGAGCAGTACTTC
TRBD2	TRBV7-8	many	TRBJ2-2	CASSFFVAGGPNTGELFF	TGTGCCAGCAGCTTTTTTGTAGCGGGAGGGCCTAACACCGGGGAGCTGTTTTTT
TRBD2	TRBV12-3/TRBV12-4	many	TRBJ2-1	CASSWTSGSLVNEQFF	TGTGCCAGCAGTTGGACTAGCGGGAGTCTAGTTAATGAGCAGTTCTTC